This T cell receptor (beta chain) was identified in a study of T cell changes during pregnancy in multiple sclerosis (dated 2019 in TCRdb). Regarding the research as a whole: The study looked at changes in the T cell repertoire across pregnancy in women with multiple sclerosis.

Receptor amplification or capture employed the immunoSEQ multiplex PCR assay. Drawn from immuneACCESS, this table holds only the in-frame rearrangements with V and J called that TCRdb kept. Clones are partly lost; checked studies trace under half to an unresolved V gene and leave the rest unexplained. Counted in this sample were some 70,000 clones; roughly 92% of them appeared once. Clones ranked in the top ten supply roughly 3.9% of the sample. To note about this clone: Its antigen has not been determined. Base qualities are not provided; no much larger clone lies one nucleotide away.

After removal of 6 bases from V and 1 base from J, the junction retains 6 bases not matched to a gene. Based on the germline V gene (reference sequence), the CDR1 and CDR2 sequences are LNHDA and SQIVND. The CDR3, cysteine through phenylalanine, is 15 amino acids long. Only the CDR3 DNA is retained, 45 bases long and in frame from the first base. The rearranged chain carries TRBV19 and TRBJ2-1; TRBD2 agrees with 7 junctional bases. The sample here was peripheral blood, taken after pregnancy. This receptor was obtained from a female donor in good health, enrolled as a control in a pregnancy study. The DNA sequence follows: TGTGCCAGTAGGGCTAGCGGAGGATCCTACAATGAGCAGTTCTTC. Its protein product is CASRASGGSYNEQFF.